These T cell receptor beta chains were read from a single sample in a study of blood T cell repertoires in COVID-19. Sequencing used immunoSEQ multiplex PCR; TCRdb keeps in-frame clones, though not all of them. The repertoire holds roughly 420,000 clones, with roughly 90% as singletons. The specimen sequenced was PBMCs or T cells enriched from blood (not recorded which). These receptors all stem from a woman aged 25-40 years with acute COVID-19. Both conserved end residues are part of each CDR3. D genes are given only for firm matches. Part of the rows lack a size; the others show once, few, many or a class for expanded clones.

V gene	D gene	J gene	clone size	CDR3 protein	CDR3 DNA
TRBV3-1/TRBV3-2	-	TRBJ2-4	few	CASSQGFPGNIQYF	TGTGCCAGCAGCCAAGGTTTTCCCGGGAACATTCAGTACTTC
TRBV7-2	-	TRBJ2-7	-	CASSAKGWGEAYEQYF	TGTGCCAGCAGCGCAAAAGGATGGGGGGAAGCCTACGAGCAGTACTTC
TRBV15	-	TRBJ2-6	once	CATSPQGSGANVLTF	TGTGCCACCAGCCCTCAGGGTTCTGGGGCCAACGTCCTGACTTTC
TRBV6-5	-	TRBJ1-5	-	CASSSREGQPQHF	TGTGCCAGCAGTTCCCGGGAAGGCCAGCCCCAGCATTTT
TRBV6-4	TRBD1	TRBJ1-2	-	CASSATTGGYGYTF	TGTGCCAGCAGCGCAACGACAGGGGGATATGGCTACACCTTC
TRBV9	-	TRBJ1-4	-	CASSVAIGGNEKLFF	TGTGCCAGCAGCGTAGCTATAGGGGGTAATGAAAAACTGTTTTTT
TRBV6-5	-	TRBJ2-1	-	CASSYSPVNEQFF	TGTGCCAGCAGTTACTCCCCAGTAAATGAGCAGTTCTTC
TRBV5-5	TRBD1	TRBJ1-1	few	CASSRQGARNTEAFF	TGTGCCAGCAGCCGTCAGGGGGCGCGGAACACTGAAGCTTTCTTT
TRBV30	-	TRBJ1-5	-	CAWSTGVSNQPQHF	TGTGCCTGGAGCACAGGAGTTAGCAATCAGCCCCAGCATTTT
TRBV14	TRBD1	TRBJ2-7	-	CASSQLNRGPYEQYF	TGTGCCAGCAGCCAGCTGAACAGGGGCCCCTACGAGCAGTACTTC
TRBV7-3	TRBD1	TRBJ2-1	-	CASSLLGAGGNEQFF	TGTGCCAGCAGCTTACTAGGGGCAGGGGGCAATGAGCAGTTCTTC
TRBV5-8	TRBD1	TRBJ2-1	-	CASSLEGQGSNEQFF	TGTGCCAGCAGCTTGGAGGGACAGGGAAGTAATGAGCAGTTCTTC
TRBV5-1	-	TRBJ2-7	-	CASSLDQGSLYEQYF	TGCGCCAGCAGCCTCGACCAGGGGTCCCTCTACGAGCAGTACTTC
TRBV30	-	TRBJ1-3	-	CAWTKQAGNTIYF	TGTGCCTGGACCAAACAGGCTGGAAACACCATATATTTT
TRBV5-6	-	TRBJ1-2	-	CASKGEKGYGYTF	TGTGCCAGCAAGGGGGAGAAGGGCTATGGCTACACCTTC